This TCR beta chain was obtained from a study of blood T cell repertoires in COVID-19. Study in general: From the United States, Italy and Spain came samples of acute and convalescent COVID-19. PBMCs, B-cell-depleted T cells, or T cells were the source of the cDNA or gDNA that made up the material.

Methods used by the authors: Amplification from reference gene primers served as the basis for estimated nucleated cell counts. The data were produced by immunoSEQ multiplex PCR, yet TCRdb's version contains in-frame clones alone and is incomplete. Clone size and the V and J calls come from that table; the DNA yielded D and trimming. The sample yields some 72,000 clones, about 89% seen once. The V and J ends lost 6 bases and 0 bases respectively, with 14 bases between them. The CDR3 totals 16 residues. Germline-derived CDR1 and CDR2 are MNHNY and SVGAGI (reference sequence). Sequenced input: peripheral blood. V usage is TRBV6-6 and J usage is TRBJ2-2, with TRBD1 as a possible D gene (5 bases). The source is a man aged 45-60 years with active or convalescent COVID-19. Here the CDR3 reads CASRLRQTTNTGELFF. In nucleotides, the CDR3 is TGTGCCAGCAGGCTAAGACAGACCACGAACACCGGGGAGCTGTTTTTT.